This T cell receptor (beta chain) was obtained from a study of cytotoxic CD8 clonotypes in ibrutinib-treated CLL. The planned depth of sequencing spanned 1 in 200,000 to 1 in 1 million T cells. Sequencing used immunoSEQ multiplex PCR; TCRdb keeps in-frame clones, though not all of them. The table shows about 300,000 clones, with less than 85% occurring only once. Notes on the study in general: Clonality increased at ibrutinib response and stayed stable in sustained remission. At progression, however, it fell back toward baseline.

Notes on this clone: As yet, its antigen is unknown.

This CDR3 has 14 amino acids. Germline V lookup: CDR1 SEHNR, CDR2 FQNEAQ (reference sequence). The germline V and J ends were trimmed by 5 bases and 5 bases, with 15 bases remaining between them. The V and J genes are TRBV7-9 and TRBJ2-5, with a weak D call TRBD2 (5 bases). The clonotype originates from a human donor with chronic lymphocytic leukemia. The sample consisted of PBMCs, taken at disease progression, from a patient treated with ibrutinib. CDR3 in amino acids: CASSRDFVAETQYF. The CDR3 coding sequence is TGTGCCAGCAGCCGGGATTTCGTGGCGGAGACCCAGTACTTC.